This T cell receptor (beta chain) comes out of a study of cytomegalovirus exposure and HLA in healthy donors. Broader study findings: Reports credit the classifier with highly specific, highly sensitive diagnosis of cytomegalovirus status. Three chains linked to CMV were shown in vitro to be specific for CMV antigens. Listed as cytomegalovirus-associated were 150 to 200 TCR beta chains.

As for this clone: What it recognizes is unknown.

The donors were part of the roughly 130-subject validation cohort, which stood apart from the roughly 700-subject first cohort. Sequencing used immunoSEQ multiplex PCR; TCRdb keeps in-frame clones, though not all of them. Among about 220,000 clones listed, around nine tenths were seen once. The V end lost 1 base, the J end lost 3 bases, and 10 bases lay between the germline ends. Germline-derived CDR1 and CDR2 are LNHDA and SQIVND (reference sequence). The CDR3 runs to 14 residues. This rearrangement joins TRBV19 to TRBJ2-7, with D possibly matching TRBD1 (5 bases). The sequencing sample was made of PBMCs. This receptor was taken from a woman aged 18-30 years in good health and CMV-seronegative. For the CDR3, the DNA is TGTGCCAGTAGTATAGGCTGGACAAGCTACGAGCAGTACTTC. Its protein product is CASSIGWTSYEQYF.